This TCR beta chain was captured by sequencing in a study of Ad26.COV2.S vaccination and SARS-CoV-2 variants. Germline V CDR1 and CDR2: LGHNT, FRNRAP. V trimming: 2 bases; J trimming: 1 base; junction bases outside the gene matches: 15. The CDR3 runs 20 residues. Indicated treatment: around 19 received Ad26.COV2.S at low or high dose, single or two shots; roughly 5 received placebo; per-sample allocation not given. Sampling occurred on day 63 after the first vaccine or placebo injection. Sequencing was performed with immunoSEQ multiplex PCR; in TCRdb, only in-frame clones are kept and a portion is missing. The profile shows around 320,000 clones, approximately 86% of them singletons.

The chain recombines TRBV12-5 with TRBJ1-4; 8 bases align to TRBD1. The clonotype comes from a person aged 18-60 years who received the Ad26.COV2.S COVID-19 vaccine or a placebo. Sequencing was performed on peripheral blood, taken in a trial of Ad26.COV2.S vaccine versus placebo. CDR3 protein: CASGLTVTGDGFVTNEKLFF. DNA of the CDR3: TGTGCTAGTGGTTTGACCGTGACAGGGGATGGGTTTGTAACTAATGAAAAACTGTTTTTT.